This is a list of T cell receptor beta chains from one sample in a study of blood T cell repertoires in COVID-19. The method was immunoSEQ multiplex PCR; TCRdb's version includes in-frame clones alone and lacks a portion of them. The table shows 250,000 to 300,000 clones, with approximately 86% occurring only once. Sequenced sample: peripheral blood. All receptors come from a man aged 18 to 35 with active or convalescent COVID-19. The CDR3 runs from the conserved cysteine through the conserved F or W. The D gene is left open where the match is weak. Size values are once, few and many counts, or a class for expanded clones, and some rows have none.

v_call,clone_size,j_call,d_call,cdr3_nt,cdr3_aa
TRBV4-2,-,TRBJ2-1,TRBD2,TGTGCCAGCAGCCAAGAGGTCGGGGGGGCTTCCTACAATGAGCAGTTCTTC,CASSQEVGGASYNEQFF
TRBV14,-,TRBJ1-4,-,TGTGCCAGCAGCCAAGGGCAGGGCGGTGAAAAACTGTTTTTT,CASSQGQGGEKLFF
TRBV30,once,TRBJ1-2,-,TGTGCCTGGCGGACCTTGACAGCCGATGGCTACACCTTC,CAWRTLTADGYTF
TRBV27,-,TRBJ1-6,TRBD1,TGTGCCAGCCGCCCGGGACAGGCGGGATCACCCCTCCACTTT,CASRPGQAGSPLHF
TRBV9,-,TRBJ2-2,TRBD1,TGTGCCAGCAGCAAACGGACAGGGGCGTCCGGGGAGCTGTTTTTT,CASSKRTGASGELFF
TRBV30,once,TRBJ2-2,-,TGTGCCTGGAGTATAACAGCGAACACCGGGGAGCTGTTTTTT,CAWSITANTGELFF
TRBV10-3,few,TRBJ1-2,-,TGTGCCATCAGTGAGTCACGTATGGGCGCCTCACAGTATGGCTACACCTTC,CAISESRMGASQYGYTF
TRBV11-3,-,TRBJ2-7,-,TGTGCCAGCAGCTTATTTGGAGGGGACCGGTTGTTAGGGTACGAGCAGTACTTC,CASSLFGGDRLLGYEQYF
TRBV27,-,TRBJ2-7,TRBD2,TGTGCCAGCAGCCTCTACTCTGGGGGACTAGCAGACGAGCAGTACTTC,CASSLYSGGLADEQYF
TRBV3-1/TRBV3-2,-,TRBJ2-1,TRBD2,TGTGCCAGCAGCCTCGGGGGGAGCTTCAATGAGCAGTTCTTC,CASSLGGSFNEQFF
TRBV11-3,-,TRBJ2-3,TRBD2,TGTGCCAGCAGCTTAGCGCCCGGGAGGACAGATACGCAGTATTTT,CASSLAPGRTDTQYF
TRBV12-3/TRBV12-4,once,TRBJ1-6,-,TGTGCCAGCAGTCTTGGGAGGAATTCACCCCTCCACTTT,CASSLGRNSPLHF
TRBV5-1,-,TRBJ2-2,TRBD2,TGCGCCAGCAGCTTGGCTATGCAGCGGGGAATACTGACCGGGGAGCTGTTTTTT,CASSLAMQRGILTGELFF
TRBV5-4,few,TRBJ1-1,TRBD1,TGTGCCAGCAGCTTCGGTTGGACAGGGACTGAAGCTTTCTTT,CASSFGWTGTEAFF
TRBV4-3,-,TRBJ1-1,TRBD1,TGCGCCAGCAGCCAGGACAGGGTGGGCACTGAAGCTTTCTTT,CASSQDRVGTEAFF
TRBV19,-,TRBJ1-6,-,TGTGCCAGTAGTCCAAGGACCCAGGGCGCCTATAATTCACCCCTCCACTTT,CASSPRTQGAYNSPLHF
TRBV13,-,TRBJ1-2,-,TGTGCCAGCAGCTTAGGGACAGGCTCTGATGGCTACACCTTC,CASSLGTGSDGYTF
TRBV28,-,TRBJ2-5,TRBD1,TGTGCCAGCGCTACAGGGACAGCGTACCAAGAGACCCAGTACTTC,CASATGTAYQETQYF
TRBV14,-,TRBJ2-2,-,TGTGCCAGCAGCCAACTAGCTCTGAACGTGGAATCCGGGGAGCTGTTTTTT,CASSQLALNVESGELFF
TRBV7-3,-,TRBJ2-2,-,TGTGCCAGCAGCTTAACCGTTTTGGAGGGGAACGCCGGGGAGCTGTTTTTT,CASSLTVLEGNAGELFF
TRBV4-1,-,TRBJ2-7,TRBD1,TGCGCCAGCAGCCAAGAGGGGACAGGTTTAGCCTACGAGCAGTACTTC,CASSQEGTGLAYEQYF
TRBV11-2,-,TRBJ2-1,-,TGTGCCAGCAGCTTAGTTAGGGACAACAATGAGCAGTTCTTC,CASSLVRDNNEQFF
TRBV3-1/TRBV3-2,-,TRBJ2-5,-,TGTGCCAGCAGCCAAGACGGGAGTAAAGAGACCCAGTACTTC,CASSQDGSKETQYF
TRBV24-1,-,TRBJ2-5,-,TGTGCCACCAGTGATTTAAGCTACCCAGGGCGGGAGACCCAGTACTTC,CATSDLSYPGRETQYF
TRBV6-5,-,TRBJ1-6,TRBD1,TGTGCCAGCAGTTACGGGACAGGGGTAGGTTCACCCCTCCACTTT,CASSYGTGVGSPLHF
TRBV5-4,-,TRBJ1-6,-,TGTGCCAGCAGCTTGGTAGGGGTCTATAATTCACCCCTCCACTTT,CASSLVGVYNSPLHF
TRBV28,-,TRBJ1-3,-,TGTGCCAGCAGCCAGAACTCTGGAAACACCATATATTTT,CASSQNSGNTIYF
TRBV5-1,-,TRBJ2-7,-,TGCGCCAGCAGCTTGGTTCAGGGGTCTTTTAACGAGCAGTACTTC,CASSLVQGSFNEQYF
TRBV2,-,TRBJ2-1,TRBD2,TGTGCCAGCAGTGAAGAGGTTAGCGGGGGTATTGAGCAGTTCTTC,CASSEEVSGGIEQFF
TRBV24-1,-,TRBJ1-2,-,TGTGCCACCAGTGATGAGGGATACTATGGCTACACCTTC,CATSDEGYYGYTF
TRBV18,-,TRBJ2-5,-,TGTGCCAGCTCACCGGGCGGAGGGGAGACCCAGTACTTC,CASSPGGGETQYF
TRBV10-3,-,TRBJ1-1,-,TGTGCCATCAGGGCAGCGGGGGCTCGGACTTTCTTT,CAIRAAGARTFF
TRBV28,-,TRBJ2-5,-,TGTGCCAGCAGTTTAGTCCACACCGCGGTAGAGACCCAGTACTTC,CASSLVHTAVETQYF
TRBV19,few,TRBJ2-7,TRBD1,TGTGCCAGTAGTATAGGACAGGGAGAGCAGTACTTC,CASSIGQGEQYF
TRBV5-4,-,TRBJ2-5,-,TGTGCCAGCAGCTTACAGGGTTCAGAGACCCAGTACTTC,CASSLQGSETQYF